The sequence of this T cell receptor beta chain was determined in a study of read filtering for tumor transcriptome and immune sequencing (dated by TCRdb to the early 2020s). About the investigation overall: The cohort was composed of about 18 male and roughly 13 female patients, with a mean age of about 65 years and an age range of about 40 to 90. By revised international staging, roughly 8 patients were R-ISS I, some 17 were R-ISS II and over five were R-ISS III. After DNase treatment, whole-transcriptome libraries were prepared using the TruSeq RNA Access Library Prep Kit. TCR-region mapped reads per sample ranged from about 4.05 to 10.27 million with IR-seq versus only about 75 to 1,400 with RNA-seq. Using the same bone marrow samples, the study compared TCR repertoires obtained by targeted immune repertoire sequencing with those obtained by bulk whole-transcriptome sequencing. As a main aim, a read-filtering strategy for immune repertoire data was addressed, with the specific question being whether clonotypes supported by a single read should be removed. The paper as a whole reports these results and caveats: Clonotypes were captured by IR-seq at much higher depth and more reliably than by RNA-seq, and smaller IR-seq throughput was sufficient for identification of most shared clonotypes. Single-read clonotypes made up about four fifths of clonotypes but about 3.5% of total reads in IR-seq, and over 60% of clonotypes and around 45% of reads in RNA-seq. The sorted CD138-negative fraction was a mixed bone marrow immune population, not purified T cells. When single-read clonotypes were removed, the proportions of shared clonotypes in IR-seq and RNA-seq correlated more strongly.

Including the terminal cysteine and phenylalanine, the CDR3 comprises 13 residues. Only CDR3 DNA is held: 39 bases, read in frame from base 1. The germline V gene provides CDR1 SQVTM and CDR2 ANQGSEA. V is reduced by 7 bases and J by 2 bases, leaving a spacing of 11 bases between them. Bone marrow was sampled from every patient at the time of active disease. Ficoll-Hypaque density gradient centrifugation was used to isolate the bone marrow mononuclear cells. To remove myeloma plasma cells, the cells were labeled with CD138 magnetic microbeads on a MACS separator, and CD138-negative cells were then collected by negative selection. The purity of the isolated cells was checked by flow cytometry with CD138 antibodies on an Attune NxT. Total RNA was extracted using TRIzol reagent and was quantified on a NanoDrop spectrophotometer. Paired RNA-seq and IR-seq were performed on each patient's CD138-negative bone marrow sample.

TCR libraries were built from 400 to 450 ng RNA with the Immunoverse kit, using molecular barcoded adaptors covering alpha/delta and beta/gamma chains. TCR library preparation used the same RNA that went into transcriptome sequencing. TCR libraries were sequenced on an Illumina HiSeq 4000 with 2 x 150 cycles. The original pipeline was this. With MiXCR, TCR reads were aligned to human V, D, J and C references and assembled into CDR3 clonotypes, with quality filtering and error correction included. Clonotype counts and gene usage diversity were analyzed with the tcR package in R. For inspection of raw mapping reads, RNA-seq reads were mapped by STAR aligner version 2.5.3a onto GRCh37 of the human genome. To test how sequencing depth affected the clonotypes detected, IR-seq fastq files were randomly downsampled with Seqtk 1.3. TCRdb reprocessed the public reads (quality trimming at Q25 with fastp, clone calling with MiXCR) and kept in-frame beta chains. Identical CDR3 protein sequences are pooled into one entry, listed with their most common genes and DNA. Here the V and J calls rest on TCRdb's processing, not on the authors' analysis. In this sample the table shows 100,000 to 150,000 distinct CDR3 sequences, approximately 12% of which occur a single time. The top ten hold approximately 11% of the sample.

Notes on this clonotype: Its antigen is not yet known. No quality values exist for individual bases; no much larger clone is one base distant.

This TCR came from a donor over 35 with multiple myeloma. The sample was a population of CD138-negative cells sorted from bone marrow. In light of the paper, this sample's cell subset or site label describes: bone marrow mononuclear cells depleted of CD138+ plasma/myeloma cells by negative magnetic selection. The V and J segments used are TRBV29-1 and TRBJ2-2; the D segment could be TRBD1, given 6 matching bases. The CDR3 protein is CSATQGNTGELFF. The DNA reads as follows: TGCAGCGCTACACAGGGAAACACCGGGGAGCTGTTTTTT.